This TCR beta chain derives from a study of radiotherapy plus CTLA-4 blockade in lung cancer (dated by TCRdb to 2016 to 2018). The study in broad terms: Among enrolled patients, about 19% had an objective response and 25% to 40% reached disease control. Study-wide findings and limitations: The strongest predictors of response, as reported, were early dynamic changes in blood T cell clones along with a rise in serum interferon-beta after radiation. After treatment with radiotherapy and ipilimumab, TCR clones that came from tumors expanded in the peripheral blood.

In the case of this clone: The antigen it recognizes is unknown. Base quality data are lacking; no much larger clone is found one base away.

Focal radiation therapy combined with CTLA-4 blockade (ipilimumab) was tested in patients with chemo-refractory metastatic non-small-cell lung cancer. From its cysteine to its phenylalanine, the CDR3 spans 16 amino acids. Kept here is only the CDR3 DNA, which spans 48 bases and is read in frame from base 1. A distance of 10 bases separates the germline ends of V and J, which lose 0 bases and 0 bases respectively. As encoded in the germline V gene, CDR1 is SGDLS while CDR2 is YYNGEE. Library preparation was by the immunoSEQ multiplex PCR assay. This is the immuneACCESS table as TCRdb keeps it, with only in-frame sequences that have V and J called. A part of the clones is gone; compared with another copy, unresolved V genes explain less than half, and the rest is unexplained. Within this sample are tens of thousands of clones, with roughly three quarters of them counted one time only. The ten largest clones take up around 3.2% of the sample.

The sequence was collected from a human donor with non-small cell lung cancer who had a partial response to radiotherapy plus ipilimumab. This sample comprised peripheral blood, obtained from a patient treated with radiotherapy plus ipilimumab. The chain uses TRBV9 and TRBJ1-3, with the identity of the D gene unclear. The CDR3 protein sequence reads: CASSVVGRSSGNTIYF. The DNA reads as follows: TGTGCCAGCAGCGTAGTGGGGAGAAGCTCTGGAAACACCATATATTTT.